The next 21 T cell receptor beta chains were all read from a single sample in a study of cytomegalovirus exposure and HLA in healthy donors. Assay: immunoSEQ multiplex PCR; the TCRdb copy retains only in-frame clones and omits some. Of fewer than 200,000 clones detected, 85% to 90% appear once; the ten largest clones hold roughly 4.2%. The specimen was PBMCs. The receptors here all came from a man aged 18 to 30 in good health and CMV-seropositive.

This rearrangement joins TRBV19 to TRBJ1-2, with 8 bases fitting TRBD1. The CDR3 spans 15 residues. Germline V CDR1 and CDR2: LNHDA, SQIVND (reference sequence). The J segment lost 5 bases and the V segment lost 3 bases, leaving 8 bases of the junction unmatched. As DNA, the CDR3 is TGTGCCAGTAGTATCGGAGGACAGGGCGAATATGGCTACACCTTC. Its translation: CASSIGGQGEYGYTF.

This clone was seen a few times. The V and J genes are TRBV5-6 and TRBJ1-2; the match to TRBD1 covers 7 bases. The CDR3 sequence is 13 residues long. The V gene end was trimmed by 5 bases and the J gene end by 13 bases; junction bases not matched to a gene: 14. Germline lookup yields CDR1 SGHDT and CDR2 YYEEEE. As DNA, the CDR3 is TGTGCCAGCAGACCTGACAGGGAGGCTCGGCCCACCTTC. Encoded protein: CASRPDREARPTF.

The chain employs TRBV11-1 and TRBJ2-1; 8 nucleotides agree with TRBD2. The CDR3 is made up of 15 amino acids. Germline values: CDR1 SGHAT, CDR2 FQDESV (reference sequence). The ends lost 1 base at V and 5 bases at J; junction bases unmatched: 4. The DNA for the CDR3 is TGTGCCAGCAGCTTAGTGGCGGGAGGAAACAATGAGCAGTTCTTC. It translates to CASSLVAGGNNEQFF.

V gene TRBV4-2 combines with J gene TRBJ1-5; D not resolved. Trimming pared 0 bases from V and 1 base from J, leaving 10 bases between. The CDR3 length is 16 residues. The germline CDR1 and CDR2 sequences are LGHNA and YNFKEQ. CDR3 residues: CASSQDIGRSNQPQHF. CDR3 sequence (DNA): TGTGCCAGCAGCCAAGATATAGGGAGGAGCAATCAGCCCCAGCATTTT.

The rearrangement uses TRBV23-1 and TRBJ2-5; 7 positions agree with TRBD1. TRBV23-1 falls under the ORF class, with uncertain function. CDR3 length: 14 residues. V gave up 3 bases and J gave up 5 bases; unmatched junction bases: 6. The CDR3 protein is CASSHEGAGETQYF. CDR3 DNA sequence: TGCGCCAGCAGTCATGAGGGGGCAGGGGAGACCCAGTACTTC.

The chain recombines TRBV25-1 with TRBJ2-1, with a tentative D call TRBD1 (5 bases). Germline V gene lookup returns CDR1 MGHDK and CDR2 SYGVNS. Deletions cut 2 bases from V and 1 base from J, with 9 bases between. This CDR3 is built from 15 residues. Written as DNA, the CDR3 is TGTGCCAGCAGTGAAGGGGCAGAGTCCTACAATGAGCAGTTCTTC. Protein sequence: CASSEGAESYNEQFF. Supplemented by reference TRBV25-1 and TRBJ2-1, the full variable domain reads EADIYQTPRYLVIGTGKKITLECSQTMGHDKMYWYQQDPGMELHLIHYSYGVNSTEKGDLSSESTVSRIRTEHFPLTLESARPSHTSQYLCASSEGAESYNEQFFGPGTRLTVL.

In nucleotides, the CDR3 is TGTGCCAGCAGTGCGCCGGGACAGGGACGTTACGAGCAGTACTTC. Its translation: CASSAPGQGRYEQYF. The chain is built from TRBV7-9 and TRBJ2-7, with 9 bases fitting TRBD1. J was trimmed by 4 bases and V by 6 bases; bases with no gene match: 10. The CDR3 contains 15 residues. Germline V gene lookup returns CDR1 SEHNR and CDR2 FQNEAQ (reference sequence).

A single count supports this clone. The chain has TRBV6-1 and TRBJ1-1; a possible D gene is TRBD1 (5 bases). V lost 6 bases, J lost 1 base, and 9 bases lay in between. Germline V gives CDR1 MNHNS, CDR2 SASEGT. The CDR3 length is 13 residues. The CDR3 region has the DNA TGTGCCAGCAGGGTCGACAGGAACACTGAAGCTTTCTTT. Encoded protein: CASRVDRNTEAFF.

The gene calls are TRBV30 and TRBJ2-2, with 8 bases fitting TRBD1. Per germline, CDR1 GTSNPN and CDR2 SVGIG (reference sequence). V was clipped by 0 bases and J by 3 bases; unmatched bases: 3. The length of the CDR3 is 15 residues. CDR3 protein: CAWSVRTGYTGELFF. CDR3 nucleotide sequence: TGTGCCTGGAGTGTAAGGACAGGGTACACCGGGGAGCTGTTTTTT.

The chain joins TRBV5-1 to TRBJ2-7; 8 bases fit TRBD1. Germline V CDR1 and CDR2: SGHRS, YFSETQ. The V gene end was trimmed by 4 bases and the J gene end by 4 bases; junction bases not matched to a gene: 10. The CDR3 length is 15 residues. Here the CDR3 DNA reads TGCGCCAGCAGCAGTTCGACAGGGGAAGGGTACGAGCAGTACTTC. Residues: CASSSSTGEGYEQYF.

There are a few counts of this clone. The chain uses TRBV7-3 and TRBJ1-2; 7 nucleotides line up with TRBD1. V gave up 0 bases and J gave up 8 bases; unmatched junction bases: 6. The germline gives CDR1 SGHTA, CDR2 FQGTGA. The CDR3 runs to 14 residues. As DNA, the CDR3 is TGTGCCAGCAGCTTAACAACAGGGGCGCAGGGCTACACCTTC. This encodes CASSLTTGAQGYTF.

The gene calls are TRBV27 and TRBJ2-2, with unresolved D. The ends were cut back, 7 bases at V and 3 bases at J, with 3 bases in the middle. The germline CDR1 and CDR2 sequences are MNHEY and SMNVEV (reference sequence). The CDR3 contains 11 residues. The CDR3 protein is CASTDTGELFF. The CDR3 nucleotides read TGTGCCAGCACCGACACCGGGGAGCTGTTTTTT.

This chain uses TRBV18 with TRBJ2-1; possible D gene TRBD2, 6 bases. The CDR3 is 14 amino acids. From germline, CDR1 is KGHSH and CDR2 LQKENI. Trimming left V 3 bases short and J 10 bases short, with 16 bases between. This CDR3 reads CASSPGGAPPEQFF. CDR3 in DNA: TGTGCCAGCTCACCGGGGGGAGCCCCCCCGGAGCAGTTCTTC.

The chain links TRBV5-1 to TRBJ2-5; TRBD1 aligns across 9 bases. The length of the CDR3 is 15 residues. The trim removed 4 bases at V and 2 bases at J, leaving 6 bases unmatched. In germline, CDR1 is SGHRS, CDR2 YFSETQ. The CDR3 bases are TGCGCCAGCAGCCCTGGGACAGGGAAGCAAGAGACCCAGTACTTC. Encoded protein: CASSPGTGKQETQYF. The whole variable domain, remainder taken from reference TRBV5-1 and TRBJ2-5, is KAGVTQTPRYLIKTRGQQVTLSCSPISGHRSVSWYQQTPGQGLQFLFEYFSETQRNKGNFPGRFSGRQFSNSRSEMNVSTLELGDSALYLCASSPGTGKQETQYFGPGTRLLVL.

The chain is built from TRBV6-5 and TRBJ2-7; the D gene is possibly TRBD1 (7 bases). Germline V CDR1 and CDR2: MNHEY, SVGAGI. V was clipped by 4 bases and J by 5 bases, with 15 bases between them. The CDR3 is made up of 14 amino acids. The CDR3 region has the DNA TGTGCCAGCAGTTCGGAGGGGGCGGTCAACGAGCAGTACTTC. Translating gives CASSSEGAVNEQYF.

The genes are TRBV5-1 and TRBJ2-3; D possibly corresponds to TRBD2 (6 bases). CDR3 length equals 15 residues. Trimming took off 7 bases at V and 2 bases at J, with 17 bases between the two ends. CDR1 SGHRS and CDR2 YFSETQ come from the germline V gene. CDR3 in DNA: TGCGCCAGCTACGTCGGTCCTAGCGACACAGATACGCAGTATTTT. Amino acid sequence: CASYVGPSDTDTQYF. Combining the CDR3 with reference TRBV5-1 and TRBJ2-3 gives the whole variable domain KAGVTQTPRYLIKTRGQQVTLSCSPISGHRSVSWYQQTPGQGLQFLFEYFSETQRNKGNFPGRFSGRQFSNSRSEMNVSTLELGDSALYLCASYVGPSDTDTQYFGPGTRLTVL.

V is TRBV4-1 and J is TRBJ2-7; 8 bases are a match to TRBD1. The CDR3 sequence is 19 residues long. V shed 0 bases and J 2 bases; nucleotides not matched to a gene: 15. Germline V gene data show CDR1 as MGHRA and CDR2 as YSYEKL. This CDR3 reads CASSQEGRVGRDRPYEQYF. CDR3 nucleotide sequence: TGCGCCAGCAGCCAAGAAGGCAGGGTAGGTAGGGACAGGCCCTACGAGCAGTACTTC.

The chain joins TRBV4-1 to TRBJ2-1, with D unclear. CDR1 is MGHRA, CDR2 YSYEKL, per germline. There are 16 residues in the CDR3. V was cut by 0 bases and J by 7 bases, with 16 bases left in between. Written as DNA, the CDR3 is TGCGCCAGCAGCCAAGAACCGCTCGTCGGAGAAAATGAGCAGTTCTTC. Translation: CASSQEPLVGENEQFF.

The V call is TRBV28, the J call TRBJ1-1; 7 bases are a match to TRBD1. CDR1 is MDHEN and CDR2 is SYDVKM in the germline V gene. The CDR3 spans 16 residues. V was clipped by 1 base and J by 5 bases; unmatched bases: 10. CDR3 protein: CASSLYRQGRGTEAFF. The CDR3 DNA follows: TGTGCCAGCAGTTTATACCGACAGGGAAGGGGTACTGAAGCTTTCTTT.

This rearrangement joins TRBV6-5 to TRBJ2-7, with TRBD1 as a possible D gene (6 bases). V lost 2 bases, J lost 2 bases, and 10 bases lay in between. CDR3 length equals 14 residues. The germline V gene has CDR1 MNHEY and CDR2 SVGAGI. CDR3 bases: TGTGCCAGCAGTTACACAGGACAGCCCTACGAGCAGTACTTC. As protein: CASSYTGQPYEQYF.

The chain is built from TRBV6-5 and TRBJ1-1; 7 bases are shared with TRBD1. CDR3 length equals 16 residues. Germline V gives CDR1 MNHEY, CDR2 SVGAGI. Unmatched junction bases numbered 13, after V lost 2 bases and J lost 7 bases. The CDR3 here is CASSYHRRGGSDEAFF. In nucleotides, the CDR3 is TGTGCCAGCAGTTACCATAGAAGAGGGGGCAGCGATGAAGCTTTCTTT.